Listed below are T cell receptor beta chains from one sample, sequenced in a study of cytomegalovirus exposure and HLA in healthy donors. Profiling relied on immunoSEQ multiplex PCR, and the TCRdb table lists in-frame clones only, not all of them. The sample yields around 210,000 clones, around 85% seen once. The sequenced sample consisted of PBMCs. The source of these receptors is a man aged 50 to 59 in good health and CMV-seronegative. Each CDR3 is given with its conserved first and last residue. The D gene is left open where the match is weak. Size tells how often a clone was seen (once, few, many) or the class of an expanded clone, and some rows leave it out.

TRBV6-5,TRBJ2-7,-,-,CASSYSKPQGSYEQYF,TGTGCCAGCAGTTACTCGAAGCCGCAGGGGTCCTACGAGCAGTACTTC
TRBV7-9,TRBJ2-7,-,-,CASSSISYEQYF,TGTGCCAGCAGCTCCATCTCCTACGAGCAGTACTTC
TRBV5-1,TRBJ1-3,-,-,CASSLETGQGNTIYF,TGCGCCAGCAGCTTGGAAACTGGGCAGGGAAACACCATATATTTT
TRBV5-1,TRBJ1-1,-,-,CASSLVRTPNTEAFF,TGCGCCAGCAGCTTGGTGCGGACACCTAACACTGAAGCTTTCTTT
TRBV19,TRBJ1-1,-,-,CASSITASNTEAFF,TGTGCCAGTAGTATAACAGCAAGTAACACTGAAGCTTTCTTT
TRBV19,TRBJ2-7,-,-,CASSPGSYEQYF,TGTGCCAGTAGCCCAGGGTCCTACGAGCAGTACTTC
TRBV6-5,TRBJ1-2,-,-,CASSYSNRDNDGYTF,TGTGCCAGCAGTTACTCGAATCGAGACAACGATGGCTACACCTTC
TRBV11-3,TRBJ2-7,-,TRBD1,CASSHGQGKEYF,TGTGCCAGCAGCCATGGACAGGGTAAGGAGTACTTC
TRBV5-6,TRBJ1-2,-,-,CASSLETANYGYTF,TGTGCCAGCAGCTTGGAGACAGCTAACTATGGCTACACCTTC
TRBV30,TRBJ2-2,few,-,CAWSSGAGELFF,TGTGCCTGGAGTTCGGGGGCCGGGGAGCTGTTTTTT
TRBV7-9,TRBJ1-2,-,TRBD1,CASSWGTGREVYGYTF,TGTGCCAGCAGCTGGGGGACAGGGAGGGAAGTCTATGGCTACACCTTC
TRBV6-6,TRBJ1-3,-,TRBD1,CASSHDRAGNTIYF,TGTGCCAGCAGTCACGACAGGGCTGGAAACACCATATATTTT
TRBV27,TRBJ1-5,-,-,CASREVAQASNQPQHF,TGTGCCAGCAGAGAGGTGGCGCAAGCATCCAATCAGCCCCAGCATTTT
TRBV7-7,TRBJ2-7,-,TRBD1,CASSLGTGPPYEQYF,TGTGCCAGCAGCCTCGGGACAGGCCCCCCCTACGAGCAGTACTTC
TRBV19,TRBJ1-3,-,-,CASSASRRVGGNTIYF,TGTGCCAGTAGTGCCTCCCGGCGGGTCGGTGGAAACACCATATATTTT
TRBV5-1,TRBJ1-2,-,TRBD1,CASSSTGGADYGYTF,TGCGCCAGCAGCTCCACAGGGGGCGCCGACTATGGCTACACCTTC
TRBV5-1,TRBJ2-5,few,TRBD1,CASSERTGSQTQYF,TGCGCCAGCAGTGAAAGGACAGGCTCGCAGACCCAGTACTTC
TRBV27,TRBJ2-3,few,-,CASSLSGYTDTQYF,TGTGCCAGCAGTCTGAGCGGGTACACAGATACGCAGTATTTT
TRBV15,TRBJ2-7,-,-,CATSRDQGSATTYEQYF,TGTGCCACCAGCAGAGACCAGGGGTCGGCAACCACCTACGAGCAGTACTTC
TRBV5-1,TRBJ2-3,few,-,CASSLNGGASTDTQYF,TGCGCCAGCAGCTTGAACGGTGGGGCTAGCACAGATACGCAGTATTTT
TRBV9,TRBJ2-1,-,-,CASNPGVPNWGNEQFF,TGTGCCAGCAACCCGGGGGTCCCCAATTGGGGGAATGAGCAGTTCTTC
TRBV5-1,TRBJ2-1,-,TRBD2,CASSLPSTSGSSYNEQFF,TGCGCCAGCAGCTTGCCATCGACTAGCGGGAGCTCCTACAATGAGCAGTTCTTC
TRBV4-1,TRBJ2-7,-,-,CASSLTVRTDSYEQYF,TGCGCCAGCAGCCTTACAGTTCGGACAGACTCCTACGAGCAGTACTTC
TRBV30,TRBJ2-2,-,-,CAWTVGGRTGELFF,TGTGCCTGGACCGTGGGGGGGCGCACCGGGGAGCTGTTTTTT
TRBV5-4,TRBJ2-7,-,TRBD1,CASSLGGQGSSYEQYF,TGTGCCAGCAGCTTGGGGGGACAGGGGAGCTCCTACGAGCAGTACTTC
TRBV6-6,TRBJ1-5,-,-,CASTLQGNQPQHF,TGTGCCAGCACTTTGCAGGGGAATCAGCCCCAGCATTTT
TRBV10-3,TRBJ2-3,few,-,CAISEDQGTDTQYF,TGTGCCATCAGTGAGGACCAGGGCACAGATACGCAGTATTTT
TRBV5-1,TRBJ2-7,-,TRBD2,CASSLSGNLLEQYF,TGCGCCAGCAGCCTTAGCGGGAACCTCTTGGAGCAGTACTTC
TRBV7-9,TRBJ1-3,-,-,CASSFRGSSGNTIYF,TGTGCCAGCAGCTTCCGTGGCTCCTCTGGAAACACCATATATTTT
TRBV5-8,TRBJ2-3,once,-,CASSFRQGSTDTQYF,TGTGCCAGCAGCTTCAGGCAGGGAAGCACAGATACGCAGTATTTT
TRBV30,TRBJ2-1,once,TRBD2,CAWSVPWASGSSYNEQFF,TGTGCCTGGAGTGTACCGTGGGCTAGCGGTAGCTCCTACAATGAGCAGTTCTTC
TRBV5-1,TRBJ2-5,once,TRBD2,CASSAGLVEKETQYF,TGCGCCAGCAGCGCGGGACTAGTGGAGAAGGAGACCCAGTACTTC
TRBV18,TRBJ2-1,-,TRBD2,CASSLPGLAGGDEQFF,TGTGCCAGCTCCCTCCCGGGACTAGCGGGAGGGGATGAGCAGTTCTTC
TRBV28,TRBJ1-1,-,-,CASRTTRGDPEAFF,TGTGCCAGCAGAACTACCCGGGGGGACCCTGAAGCTTTCTTT
TRBV7-9,TRBJ2-2,-,TRBD2,CASSLGTSHTGELFF,TGTGCCAGCAGCTTAGGGACTAGTCACACCGGGGAGCTGTTTTTT
TRBV28,TRBJ1-4,few,-,CASSGGVAEKLFF,TGTGCCAGCAGTGGTGGAGTCGCAGAAAAACTGTTTTTT
TRBV2,TRBJ1-4,-,TRBD1,CASKLQGADEKLFF,TGTGCCAGCAAGTTACAGGGGGCGGACGAAAAACTGTTTTTT
TRBV13,TRBJ2-2,-,TRBD2,CASSTSGSDTGELFF,TGTGCCAGCAGCACCAGCGGGAGTGACACCGGGGAGCTGTTTTTT
TRBV14,TRBJ1-2,-,TRBD1,CASSQGTGGSPNYGYTF,TGTGCCAGCAGCCAAGGGACAGGGGGCTCCCCCAACTATGGCTACACCTTC
TRBV19,TRBJ1-5,-,-,CASSIGGRGNQPQHF,TGTGCCAGTAGTATAGGGGGGAGGGGCAATCAGCCCCAGCATTTT
TRBV6-5,TRBJ1-3,-,TRBD1,CASRLGQFGNTIYF,TGTGCCAGCAGACTGGGACAGTTTGGAAACACCATATATTTT
TRBV18,TRBJ1-3,-,-,CASSPGTLGNTIYF,TGTGCCAGCTCACCCGGGACACTTGGAAACACCATATATTTT
TRBV28,TRBJ2-7,-,TRBD1,CASSYPGTGAFEQYF,TGTGCCAGCAGTTATCCCGGGACAGGGGCCTTCGAGCAGTACTTC
TRBV27,TRBJ1-6,-,-,CASRQLPGPGGSPLHF,TGTGCCAGCAGACAATTACCAGGTCCCGGGGGTTCACCCCTCCACTTT
TRBV10-3,TRBJ2-7,-,-,CAIGGGQAKYEQYF,TGTGCCATCGGGGGAGGACAGGCAAAGTACGAGCAGTACTTC